Listed below are T cell receptor beta chains from one sample, sequenced in a study of blood T cells in healthy people across ages. TCRdb processed the 5' RACE reads anew with MiXCR; each CDR3 protein has one entry. The sample yields about a million distinct CDR3 sequences, 35% to 40% seen once. The sequenced sample was blood. Every receptor here comes from a man aged 18-30 years in good health. Each CDR3 is given with its conserved first and last residue. A D gene is named only where the DNA matches it firmly. A clone size is listed for some rows: how often the clone was seen (once, few, many), or a class if it is expanded.

TRBV20-1	-	TRBJ2-7	-	TGCAGTGCTAGAGCTAGGGAGATCTCCGAGCAGTACTTC	CSARAREISEQYF
TRBV5-1	-	TRBJ2-7	TRBD2	TGCGCCACTCGAACCGGGACTAGCAACAATGAGCAGTACTTC	CATRTGTSNNEQYF
TRBV10-3	-	TRBJ2-3	TRBD2	TGTGCCATCAGTGAGTCGATAGGCGGGGGGGGGCCAGATACGCAGTATTTT	CAISESIGGGGPDTQYF
TRBV20-1	-	TRBJ2-2	-	TGCAGTGCTACGAAGGAACCCCGGGAGCTGTTTTTT	CSATKEPRELFF
TRBV4-3	-	TRBJ2-5	-	TGCGCCAGCAGCCAAGCCGGACTGGGGCCAGAGACCCAGTACTTC	CASSQAGLGPETQYF
TRBV9	-	TRBJ1-4	-	TGTGCCAGCAGCGTAGCAGCCGGCACTAATGAAAAACTGTTTTTT	CASSVAAGTNEKLFF
TRBV11-2	few	TRBJ2-3	-	TGTGCCAGCAGCTTAGTGCGTTACAGGCGTCGCACAGATACGCAGTATTTT	CASSLVRYRRRTDTQYF
TRBV4-3	-	TRBJ1-1	-	TGCGCCAGCAGCCAAGGAACAGGGCGTGAGTCAGCGGCTTTCTTT	CASSQGTGRESAAFF
TRBV21-1	-	TRBJ2-7	-	TGTGCCAGCAGGTATTACGAGCAGTACTTC	CASRYYEQYF
TRBV3-1	-	TRBJ1-2	-	TGTGCCAGCAGCCAAGATTCGAAGGTACGCACTGCGGGGTCCTATGGCTACACCTTC	CASSQDSKVRTAGSYGYTF
TRBV5-1	-	TRBJ2-3	TRBD2	TGCGCCAGCAGCTTGGCCGGTAGCGGGGGGCGGTCTAGCACAGATACGCAGTATTTT	CASSLAGSGGRSSTDTQYF
TRBV7-9	few	TRBJ1-1	-	TGTGCCAGCAGCCCACGGACATCACAAAACGAAGCTTTCTTT	CASSPRTSQNEAFF
TRBV6-5	-	TRBJ1-5	-	TGTACCAGCGCCCACGATCAGCCCCAGCATTTT	CTSAHDQPQHF
TRBV9	few	TRBJ1-1	-	TGTGCCAGCAGCGTAGCTGTAGCGAACACTGAAGCTTTCTTT	CASSVAVANTEAFF
TRBV5-5	-	TRBJ1-4	-	TGTGCCAGCAGCTTAGAGGCGGACCGGGGAGAAAAACTGTTTTTT	CASSLEADRGEKLFF
TRBV20-1	-	TRBJ2-5	-	TGCAGTGCTAGAGATTGGGGGAGGCAAGAGACCCAGTACTTC	CSARDWGRQETQYF
TRBV4-3	few	TRBJ1-2	-	TGCGCCAGCAGCCAAGTGTATACAGGGAACTATGGCTACACCTTC	CASSQVYTGNYGYTF
TRBV4-3	few	TRBJ2-1	-	TGCGCCAGCAGCCAAGGATCTGGGACTTATTACAATGAGCAGTTCTTC	CASSQGSGTYYNEQFF
TRBV5-1	many	TRBJ2-1	TRBD1	TGCGCCAGCAGCTTGCGGGACAGATCGTACAATGAGCAGTTCTTC	CASSLRDRSYNEQFF
TRBV6-5	many	TRBJ2-5	-	TGTGCCAGCAGACGGAACCAAGAGACCCAGTACTTC	CASRRNQETQYF
TRBV5-4	few	TRBJ2-1	TRBD1	TGTGCCAGCACCGACATGGACAGGGAAAACAATGAGCAGTTCTTC	CASTDMDRENNEQFF
TRBV30	few	TRBJ2-1	-	TGTGCCTGGTGGTCCGGGCCCATATACAATGAGCAGTTCTTC	CAWWSGPIYNEQFF
TRBV20-1	-	TRBJ2-3	TRBD2	TGCAGTGCTTTACTAGCGGGGGCCCAAACCGCCACAGATACGCAGTATTTT	CSALLAGAQTATDTQYF
TRBV6-5	-	TRBJ1-6	-	TGTGCCAGCAGGGGGGCCTCCTATAATTCACCCCTCCACTTT	CASRGASYNSPLHF
TRBV3-1	once	TRBJ1-1	-	TGTGCCAGCAGCCTCCAGGACGAAGCTTTCTTT	CASSLQDEAFF
TRBV2	-	TRBJ1-5	-	TGTGCTAGCAGGGCCGAGGGGCCCCAGCATTTT	CASRAEGPQHF
TRBV7-3	-	TRBJ1-2	TRBD1	TGTGCCAGCAGCCCACTTCGGGACAGGGAATATGTTCATCTAGCTAACTATGGCTACACCTTC	CASSPLRDREYVHLANYGYTF
TRBV6-1	-	TRBJ2-6	-	TGTGCCAGCTGGATGGCTCCTTACTCTGGGGCCAACGTCCTGACTTTC	CASWMAPYSGANVLTF
TRBV3-1	few	TRBJ2-7	TRBD2	TGTGCCAGCAGCCAAGAGGGACTAGCGGGGAACTACGAGCAGTACTTC	CASSQEGLAGNYEQYF
TRBV3-1	-	TRBJ2-7	-	TGTGCCAGCAGCTCCGGGGCTGAATACGAGCAGTACTTC	CASSSGAEYEQYF